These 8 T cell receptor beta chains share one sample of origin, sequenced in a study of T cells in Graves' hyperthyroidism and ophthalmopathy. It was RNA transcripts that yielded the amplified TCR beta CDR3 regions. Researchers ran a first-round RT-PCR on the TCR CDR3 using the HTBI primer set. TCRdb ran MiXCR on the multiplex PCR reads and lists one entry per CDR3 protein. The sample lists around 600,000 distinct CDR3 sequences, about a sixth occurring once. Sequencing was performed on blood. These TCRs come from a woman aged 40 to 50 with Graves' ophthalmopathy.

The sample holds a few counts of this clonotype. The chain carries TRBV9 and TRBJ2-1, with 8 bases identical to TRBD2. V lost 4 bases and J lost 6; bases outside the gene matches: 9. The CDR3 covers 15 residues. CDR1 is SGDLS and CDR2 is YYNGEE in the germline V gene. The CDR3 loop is CASSISGEWGNEQFF. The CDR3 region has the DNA TGTGCCAGCAGCATTAGCGGGGAATGGGGCAATGAGCAGTTCTTC.

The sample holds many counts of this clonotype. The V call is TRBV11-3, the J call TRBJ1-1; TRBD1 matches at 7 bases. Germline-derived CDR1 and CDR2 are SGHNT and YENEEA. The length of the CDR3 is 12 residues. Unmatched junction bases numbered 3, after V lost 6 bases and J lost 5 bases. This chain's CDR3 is CASSRGQTEAFF. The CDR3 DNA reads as TGTGCCAGCAGTAGGGGGCAAACTGAAGCTTTCTTT.

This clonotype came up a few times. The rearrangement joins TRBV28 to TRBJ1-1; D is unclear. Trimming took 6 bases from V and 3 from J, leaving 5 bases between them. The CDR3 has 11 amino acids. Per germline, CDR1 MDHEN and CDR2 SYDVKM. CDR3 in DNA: TGTGCCAGCAGCTATTACACTGAAGCTTTCTTT. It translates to CASSYYTEAFF.

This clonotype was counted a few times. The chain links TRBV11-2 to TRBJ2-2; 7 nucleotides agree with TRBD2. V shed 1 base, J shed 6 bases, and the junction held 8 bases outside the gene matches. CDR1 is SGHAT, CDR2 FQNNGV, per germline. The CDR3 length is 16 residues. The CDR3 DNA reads TGTGCCAGCAGCTTAGTTCCCGGACTAGATTCCGGGGAGCTGTTTTTT. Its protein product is CASSLVPGLDSGELFF.

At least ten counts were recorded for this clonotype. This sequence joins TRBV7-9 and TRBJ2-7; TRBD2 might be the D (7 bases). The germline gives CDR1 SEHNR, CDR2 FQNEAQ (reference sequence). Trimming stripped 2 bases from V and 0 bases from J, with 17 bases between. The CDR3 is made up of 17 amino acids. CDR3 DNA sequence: TGTGCCAGCAGCTTAAGCGGCGGGGGCGTACTCTCCTACGAGCAGTACTTC. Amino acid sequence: CASSLSGGGVLSYEQYF.

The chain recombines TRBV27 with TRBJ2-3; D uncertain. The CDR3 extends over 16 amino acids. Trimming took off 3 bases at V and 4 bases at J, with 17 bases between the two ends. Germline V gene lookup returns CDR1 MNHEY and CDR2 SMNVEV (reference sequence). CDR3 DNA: TGTGCCAGCAGTTTTCGCCCCCCGCCCCAGGCAGATACGCAGTATTTT. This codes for CASSFRPPPQADTQYF.

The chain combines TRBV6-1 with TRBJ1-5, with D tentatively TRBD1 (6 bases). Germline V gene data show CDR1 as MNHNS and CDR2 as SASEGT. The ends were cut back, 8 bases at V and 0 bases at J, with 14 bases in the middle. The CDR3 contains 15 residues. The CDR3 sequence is CASGSGVNSNQPQHF. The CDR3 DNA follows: TGTGCCAGCGGCTCAGGGGTGAATAGCAATCAGCCCCAGCATTTT.

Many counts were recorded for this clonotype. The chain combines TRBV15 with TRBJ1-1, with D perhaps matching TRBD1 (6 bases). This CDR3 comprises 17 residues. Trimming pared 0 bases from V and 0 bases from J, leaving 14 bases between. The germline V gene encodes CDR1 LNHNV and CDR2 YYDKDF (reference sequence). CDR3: CATSRDMGGRMNTEAFF. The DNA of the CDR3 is TGTGCCACCAGCAGAGATATGGGGGGCCGGATGAACACTGAAGCTTTCTTT.